A selection of T cell receptor beta chains follows, all from one sample in a study of OX40 agonist ivuxolimab in advanced cancers. Measured with immunoSEQ multiplex PCR; TCRdb has only the in-frame clones, and not every one. Altogether under 75,000 clones are present, 86% being singletons, with the ten largest covering approximately 2.1%. The specimen comprised CD4+ or CD8+ T cells sorted from blood, sampled in a trial of the OX40 agonist ivuxolimab. These receptor sequences come from an adult with an advanced solid tumor such as melanoma, head and neck, liver or kidney cancer. Both conserved end residues are part of each CDR3. Fields, in order: V gene, J gene, clone size, D gene, CDR3 length, CDR3 DNA, CDR3 protein. D genes are given only for firm matches. Rows may omit the clone size; those that give it use once, few, many or a size class.

>TRBV11-1|TRBJ2-4|-|TRBD1|13
TGTGCCAGCAGCAACCGGGACAGGGACATTCAGTACTTC
CASSNRDRDIQYF
>TRBV11-3|TRBJ2-1|-|TRBD2|19
TGTGCCACCCCATTTAGGCCAGCGGGAGGGCCTAGGTCCTACAATGAGCAGTTCTTC
CATPFRPAGGPRSYNEQFF
>TRBV6-5|TRBJ2-7|-|TRBD1|15
TGTGCCAGCAGTTACTCCGGACAGGGGTCCTACGAGCAGTACTTC
CASSYSGQGSYEQYF
>TRBV7-2|TRBJ1-5|-|-|14
TGTGCCAGCAGCCTCGGGGGTTTCGATCAGCCCCAGCATTTT
CASSLGGFDQPQHF
>TRBV30|TRBJ2-3|-|TRBD2|15
TGTGCCTGGACCCAGACTAGCGGGGGCACAGATACGCAGTATTTT
CAWTQTSGGTDTQYF
>TRBV18|TRBJ2-5|-|-|12
TGTGCCAGCTCACCACGCGGAGAGACCCAGTACTTC
CASSPRGETQYF
>TRBV4-1|TRBJ2-1|-|-|17
TGCGCCAGCAGCCATGATAGCAGGCTTCTCTCCTACAATGAGCAGTTCTTC
CASSHDSRLLSYNEQFF
>TRBV27|TRBJ2-6|-|-|15
TGTGCCAGCAGTTCCCCAGGGTCTGGGGCCAACGTCCTGACTTTC
CASSSPGSGANVLTF
>TRBV11-2|TRBJ1-2|-|-|13
TGTGCCAGCAGCCCGCAGGAGTCCTATGGCTACACCTTC
CASSPQESYGYTF
>TRBV2|TRBJ1-1|-|TRBD1|15
TGTGCCACTCTCGCTTCCGGGACAGGGATCACTGAAGCTTTCTTT
CATLASGTGITEAFF
>TRBV10-3|TRBJ1-2|-|-|15
TGTGCCATCAGTGATCTAGGCGGGACTAACTATGGCTACACCTTC
CAISDLGGTNYGYTF
>TRBV4-3|TRBJ1-6|-|TRBD1|15
TGCGCCAGCAGCCAAGAAACAGGGGGGAATTCACCCCTCCACTTT
CASSQETGGNSPLHF
>TRBV18|TRBJ2-3|-|-|11
TGTGCCAGCTCACTTACAGATACGCAGTATTTT
CASSLTDTQYF
>TRBV10-2|TRBJ2-1|-|-|15
TGCGCCAGCATATCGGGGATCAGCTCCTACAATGAGCAGTTCTTC
CASISGISSYNEQFF
>TRBV7-8|TRBJ2-7|few|-|12
TGTGCCAGCAGCTTGGCCGAGGGAAAGCAGTACTTC
CASSLAEGKQYF
>TRBV27|TRBJ1-2|few|-|14
TGTGCCAGCAGTTTAAGAGGTCGGGGCTATGGCTACACCTTC
CASSLRGRGYGYTF
>TRBV5-1|TRBJ1-2|-|-|12
TGCGCCAGCAGCGACCCCAAGGGCGGCTACACCTTC
CASSDPKGGYTF
>TRBV10-3|TRBJ2-1|-|-|15
TGTGCCATCAGTGGCGGGACCAGCTCCTACAATGAGCAGTTCTTC
CAISGGTSSYNEQFF
>TRBV2|TRBJ2-3|-|TRBD1|14
TGTGCCAGCAGTGTCGGACAGGGACCAGATACGCAGTATTTT
CASSVGQGPDTQYF
>TRBV18|TRBJ2-1|-|TRBD2|16
TGTGCCAGCTCACCAGGGACTAGCGGGAGACACAATGAGCAGTTCTTC
CASSPGTSGRHNEQFF
>TRBV18|TRBJ2-7|-|-|13
TGTGCCAGCTCACCAACCGGAGCCTACGAGCAGTACTTC
CASSPTGAYEQYF
>TRBV7-9|TRBJ2-1|once|-|13
TGTGCCAGCAGCTTATTGACGGACACAGAGCAGTTCTTC
CASSLLTDTEQFF
>TRBV18|TRBJ2-5|-|-|13
TGTGCCAGCTCACCCTGGACGGAAGAGACCCAGTACTTC
CASSPWTEETQYF
>TRBV25-1|TRBJ1-1|few|-|13
TGTGCCAGCAGTGACTATCAGAACACTGAAGCTTTCTTT
CASSDYQNTEAFF
>TRBV7-9|TRBJ1-1|few|-|14
TGTGCCAGCAGCTTTGGGCAGGGGAACACTGAAGCTTTCTTT
CASSFGQGNTEAFF
>TRBV28|TRBJ2-6|-|TRBD1|17
TGTGCCAGCAGTCTCCAGGGGGCAATCTCTGGGGCCAACGTCCTGACTTTC
CASSLQGAISGANVLTF
>TRBV29-1|TRBJ1-4|-|-|14
TGCAGCGTGCGCAGGGACTCGATAGTTGAAAAACTGTTTTTT
CSVRRDSIVEKLFF
>TRBV14|TRBJ2-7|-|-|14
TGTGCCAGCAGCCAAGAGAAAGGGCGTAACGAGCAGTACTTC
CASSQEKGRNEQYF
>TRBV5-1|TRBJ1-1|-|-|15
TGCGCCAGCAGCAATCAGGCAGCCTCGGGGACTGAAGCTTTCTTT
CASSNQAASGTEAFF
>TRBV6-1|TRBJ1-2|-|-|15
TGTGCCAGCAGTGAAGCGGCAGGGGTCAACTATGGCTACACCTTC
CASSEAAGVNYGYTF
>TRBV7-8|TRBJ2-3|-|-|16
TGTGCCAGCAGCTCCGCCCGGCGCTACGGGGGAGATACGCAGTATTTT
CASSSARRYGGDTQYF
>TRBV5-5|TRBJ1-6|-|TRBD1|15
TGTGCCAGCAGTCCCCGGGGACAGGGTCAATCACCCCTCCACTTT
CASSPRGQGQSPLHF
>TRBV5-1|TRBJ1-2|-|TRBD1|15
TGCGCCAGCAGCTGGGGGACAGGGGAGGCCTATGGCTACACCTTC
CASSWGTGEAYGYTF
>TRBV7-8|TRBJ2-1|-|TRBD1|12
TGTGCCAGCAGCAGACAGGGCAATGAGCAGTTCTTC
CASSRQGNEQFF
>TRBV29-1|TRBJ1-1|-|-|15
TGCAGCGTTGCCCCGTTGGGAGTCCGGGTGGGTGAAGCTTTCTTT
CSVAPLGVRVGEAFF
>TRBV4-3|TRBJ2-3|-|TRBD1|20
TGCGCCAGCAGCCAGACTTACAGGGGGCACCCACCCCGACGTACAGATACGCAGTATTTT
CASSQTYRGHPPRRTDTQYF
>TRBV6-1|TRBJ1-3|-|TRBD1|12
TGTGCCAGCAAAGGGACAGTGGACACCATATATTTT
CASKGTVDTIYF
>TRBV6-4|TRBJ2-3|once|-|16
TGTGCCAGCAGGGGGACGGGCGGAAGTGGCACAGATACGCAGTATTTT
CASRGTGGSGTDTQYF
>TRBV7-7|TRBJ2-5|-|TRBD2|13
TGTGCTAGCAGCTTAACTAGCGGGAAGACCCAGTACTTC
CASSLTSGKTQYF
>TRBV5-1|TRBJ1-2|-|TRBD1|17
TGCGCCAGCAGCTTGGGGACTGGACCGGGACAGGGCCAAGGCTACACCTTC
CASSLGTGPGQGQGYTF
>TRBV28|TRBJ2-5|-|TRBD2|17
TGTGTCAGCAGCAGTTTAAAGCGGGAGGGCCGGAAAGAGACCCAGTACTTC
CVSSSLKREGRKETQYF
>TRBV7-8|TRBJ2-1|-|TRBD2|17
TGTGCCAGCAGCTTATTGGCGGGGGGAACGTCCTACAATGAGCAGTTCTTC
CASSLLAGGTSYNEQFF
>TRBV6-1|TRBJ2-1|-|-|13
TGTGCCAGCAGTGAATTATGGGACAATGAGCAGTTCTTC
CASSELWDNEQFF
>TRBV18|TRBJ2-7|-|-|12
TGTGCCAGCTCCCGGAATGACGACGAGCAGTACTTC
CASSRNDDEQYF
>TRBV5-8|TRBJ1-1|-|-|14
TGTGCCAGCAGCTTTAGGGGGATGAACACTGAAGCTTTCTTT
CASSFRGMNTEAFF
>TRBV7-9|TRBJ1-1|-|-|12
TGTGCCAGCAACAGGGTGAACACTGAAGCTTTCTTT
CASNRVNTEAFF
>TRBV9|TRBJ2-5|-|TRBD2|15
TGTGCCAGCAGCGCGTCTATCGGGACTAGAGAGACCCAGTACTTC
CASSASIGTRETQYF
>TRBV9|TRBJ2-5|-|-|17
TGTGCCAGCAGCGTAAGTGGCCAGGGGGGAATCCAAGAGACCCAGTACTTC
CASSVSGQGGIQETQYF
>TRBV6-1|TRBJ2-7|-|TRBD2|14
TGTGCCAGCAGTGAAGGACCGGCGGGAGGCGAGCAGTACTTC
CASSEGPAGGEQYF